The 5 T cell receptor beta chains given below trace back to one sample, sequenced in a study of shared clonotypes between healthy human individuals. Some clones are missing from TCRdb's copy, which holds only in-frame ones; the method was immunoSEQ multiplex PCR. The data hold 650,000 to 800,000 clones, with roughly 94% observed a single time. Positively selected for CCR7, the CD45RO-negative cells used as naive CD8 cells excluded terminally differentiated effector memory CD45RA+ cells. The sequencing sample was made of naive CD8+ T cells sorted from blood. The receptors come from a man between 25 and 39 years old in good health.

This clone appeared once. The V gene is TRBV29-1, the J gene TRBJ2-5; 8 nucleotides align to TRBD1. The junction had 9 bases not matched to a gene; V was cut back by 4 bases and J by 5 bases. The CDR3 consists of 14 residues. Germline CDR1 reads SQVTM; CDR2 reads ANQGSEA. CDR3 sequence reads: CSVVFQGAGETQYF. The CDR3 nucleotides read TGCAGCGTTGTCTTCCAGGGGGCGGGGGAGACCCAGTACTTC.

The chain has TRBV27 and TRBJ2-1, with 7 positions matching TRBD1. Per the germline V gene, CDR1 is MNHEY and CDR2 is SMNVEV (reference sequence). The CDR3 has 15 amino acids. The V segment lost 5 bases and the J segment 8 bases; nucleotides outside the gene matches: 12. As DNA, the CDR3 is TGTGCCAGCAGTCCATATCCGGGACAGTCCCATGAGCAGTTCTTC. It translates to CASSPYPGQSHEQFF.

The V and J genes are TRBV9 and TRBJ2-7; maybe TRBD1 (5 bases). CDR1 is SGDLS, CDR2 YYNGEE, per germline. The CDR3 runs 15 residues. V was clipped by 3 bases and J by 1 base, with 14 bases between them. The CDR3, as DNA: TGTGCCAGCAGCGAAGGGGCGATACATTCCTACGAGCAGTACTTC. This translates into CASSEGAIHSYEQYF.

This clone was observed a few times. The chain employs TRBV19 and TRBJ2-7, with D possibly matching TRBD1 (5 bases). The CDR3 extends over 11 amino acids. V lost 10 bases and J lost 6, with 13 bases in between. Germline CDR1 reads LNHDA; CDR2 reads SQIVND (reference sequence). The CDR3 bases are TGTGCCACCACCACAGGTCCCGAGCAGTACTTC. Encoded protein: CATTTGPEQYF. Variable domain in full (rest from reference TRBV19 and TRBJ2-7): DGGITQSPKYLFRKEGQNVTLSCEQNLNHDAMYWYRQDPGQGLRLIYYSQIVNDFQKGDIAEGYSVSREKKESFPLTVTSAQKNPTAFYLCATTTGPEQYFGPGTRLTVT.

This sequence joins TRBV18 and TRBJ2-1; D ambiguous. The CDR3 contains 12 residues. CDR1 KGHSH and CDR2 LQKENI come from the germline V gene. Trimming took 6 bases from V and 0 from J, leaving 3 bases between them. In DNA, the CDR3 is TGTGCCAGCTCCACCTCCTACAATGAGCAGTTCTTC. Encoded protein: CASSTSYNEQFF.